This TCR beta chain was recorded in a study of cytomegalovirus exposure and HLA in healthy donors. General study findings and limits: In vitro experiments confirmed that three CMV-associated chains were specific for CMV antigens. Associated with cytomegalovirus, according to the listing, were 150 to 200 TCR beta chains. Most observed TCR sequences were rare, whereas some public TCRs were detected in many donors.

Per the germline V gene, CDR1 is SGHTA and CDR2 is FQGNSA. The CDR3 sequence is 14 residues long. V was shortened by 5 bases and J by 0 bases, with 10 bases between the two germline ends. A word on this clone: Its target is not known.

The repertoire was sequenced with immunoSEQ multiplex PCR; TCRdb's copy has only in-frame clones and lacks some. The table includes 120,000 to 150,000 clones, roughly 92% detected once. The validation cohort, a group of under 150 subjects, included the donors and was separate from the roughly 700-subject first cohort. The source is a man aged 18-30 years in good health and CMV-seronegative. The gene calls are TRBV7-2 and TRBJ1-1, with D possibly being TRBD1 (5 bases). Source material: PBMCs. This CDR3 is CASSAGPMNTEAFF. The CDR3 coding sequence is TGTGCCAGCAGCGCGGGGCCCATGAACACTGAAGCTTTCTTT. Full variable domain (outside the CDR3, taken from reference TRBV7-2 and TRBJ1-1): GAGVSQSPSNKVTEKGKDVELRCDPISGHTALYWYRQSLGQGLEFLIYFQGNSAPDKSGLPSDRFSAERTGGSVSTLTIQRTQQEDSAVYLCASSAGPMNTEAFFGQGTRLTVV.